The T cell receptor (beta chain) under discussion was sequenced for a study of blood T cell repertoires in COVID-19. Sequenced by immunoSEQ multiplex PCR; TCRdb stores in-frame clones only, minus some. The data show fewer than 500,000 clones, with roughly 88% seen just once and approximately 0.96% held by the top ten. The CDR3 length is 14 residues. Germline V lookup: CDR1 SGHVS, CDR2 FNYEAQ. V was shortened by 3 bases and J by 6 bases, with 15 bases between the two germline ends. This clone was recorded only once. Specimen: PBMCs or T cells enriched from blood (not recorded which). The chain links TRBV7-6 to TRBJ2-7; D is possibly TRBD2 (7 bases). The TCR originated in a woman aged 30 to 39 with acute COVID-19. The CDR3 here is CASSFFRGAGEQYF. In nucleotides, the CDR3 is TGTGCCAGCAGCTTCTTCCGGGGGGCCGGCGAGCAGTACTTC.